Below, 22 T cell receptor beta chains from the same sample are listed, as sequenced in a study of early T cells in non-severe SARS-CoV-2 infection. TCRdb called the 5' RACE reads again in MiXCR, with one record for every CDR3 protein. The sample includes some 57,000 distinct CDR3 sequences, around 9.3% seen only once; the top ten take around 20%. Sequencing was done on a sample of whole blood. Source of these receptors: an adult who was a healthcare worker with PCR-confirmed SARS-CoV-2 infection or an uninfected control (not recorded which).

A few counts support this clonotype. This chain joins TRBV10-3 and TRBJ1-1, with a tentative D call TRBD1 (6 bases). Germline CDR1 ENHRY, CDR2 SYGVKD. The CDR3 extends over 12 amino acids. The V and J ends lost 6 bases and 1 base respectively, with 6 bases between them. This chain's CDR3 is CAIRGANTEAFF. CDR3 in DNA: TGTGCCATCAGGGGGGCGAACACTGAAGCTTTCTTT.

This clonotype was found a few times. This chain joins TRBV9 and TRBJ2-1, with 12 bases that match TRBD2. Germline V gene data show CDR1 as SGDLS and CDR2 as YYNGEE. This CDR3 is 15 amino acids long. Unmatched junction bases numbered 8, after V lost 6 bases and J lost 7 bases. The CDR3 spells CASTSGGASDNEQFF. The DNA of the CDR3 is TGTGCCAGCACTAGCGGGGGGGCCAGTGATAATGAGCAGTTCTTC.

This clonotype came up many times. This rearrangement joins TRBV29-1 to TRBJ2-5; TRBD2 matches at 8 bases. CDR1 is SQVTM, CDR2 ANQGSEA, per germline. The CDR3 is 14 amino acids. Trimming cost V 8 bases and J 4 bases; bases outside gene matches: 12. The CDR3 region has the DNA TGCAGCTTCCTCCCGGGGGCGGGGGGAGAGACCCAGTACTTC. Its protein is CSFLPGAGGETQYF.

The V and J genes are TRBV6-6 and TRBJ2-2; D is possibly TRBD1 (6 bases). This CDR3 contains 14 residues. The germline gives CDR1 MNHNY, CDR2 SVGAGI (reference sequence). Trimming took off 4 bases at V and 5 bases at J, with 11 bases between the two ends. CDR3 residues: CASSSSGVTGELFF. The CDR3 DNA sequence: TGTGCCAGCAGTTCGTCAGGGGTAACCGGGGAGCTGTTTTTT.

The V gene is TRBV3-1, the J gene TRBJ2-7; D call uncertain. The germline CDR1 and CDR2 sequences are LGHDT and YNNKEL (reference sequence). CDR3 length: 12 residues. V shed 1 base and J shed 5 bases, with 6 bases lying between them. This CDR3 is CASSQAFNEQYF. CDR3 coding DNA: TGTGCCAGCAGCCAAGCTTTTAACGAGCAGTACTTC.

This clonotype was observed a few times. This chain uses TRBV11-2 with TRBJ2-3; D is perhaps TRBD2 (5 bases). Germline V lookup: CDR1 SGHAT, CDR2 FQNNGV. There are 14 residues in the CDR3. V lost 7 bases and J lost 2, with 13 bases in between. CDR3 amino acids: CASTRAGPTDTQYF. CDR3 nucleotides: TGTGCCAGCACGAGGGCAGGACCCACAGATACGCAGTATTTT.

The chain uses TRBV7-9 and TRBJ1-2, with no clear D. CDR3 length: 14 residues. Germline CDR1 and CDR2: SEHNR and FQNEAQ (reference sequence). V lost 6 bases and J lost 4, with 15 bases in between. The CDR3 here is CASSISDAAYGYTF. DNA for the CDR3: TGTGCCAGCAGTATCTCCGACGCTGCCTATGGCTACACCTTC.

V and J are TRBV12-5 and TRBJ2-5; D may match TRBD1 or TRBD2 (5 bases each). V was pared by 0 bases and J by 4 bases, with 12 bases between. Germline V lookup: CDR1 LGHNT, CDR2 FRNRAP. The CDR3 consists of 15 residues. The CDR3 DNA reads TGTGCTAGTGGTTTGGTACGGTTGGGGGTAGAGACCCAGTACTTC. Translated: CASGLVRLGVETQYF.

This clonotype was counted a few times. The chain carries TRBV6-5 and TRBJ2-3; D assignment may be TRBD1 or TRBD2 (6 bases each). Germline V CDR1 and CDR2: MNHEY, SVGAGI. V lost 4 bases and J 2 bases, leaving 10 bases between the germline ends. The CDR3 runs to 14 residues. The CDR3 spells CASSLGGSTDTQYF. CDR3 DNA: TGTGCCAGCAGTTTGGGGGGCTCCACAGATACGCAGTATTTT.

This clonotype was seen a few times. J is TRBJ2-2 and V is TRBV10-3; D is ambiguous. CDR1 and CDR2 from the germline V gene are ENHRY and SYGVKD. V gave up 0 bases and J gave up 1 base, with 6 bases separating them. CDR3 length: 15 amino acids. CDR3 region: CAISESALNTGELFF. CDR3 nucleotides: TGTGCCATCAGTGAGTCTGCACTGAACACCGGGGAGCTGTTTTTT.

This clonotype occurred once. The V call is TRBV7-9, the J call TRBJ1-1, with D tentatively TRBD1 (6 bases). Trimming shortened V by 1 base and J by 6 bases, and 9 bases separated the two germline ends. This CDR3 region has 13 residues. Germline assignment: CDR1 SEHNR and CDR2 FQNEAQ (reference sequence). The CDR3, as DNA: TGTGCCAGCAGCTTAGGAAAGGGGGCTGAAGCTTTCTTT. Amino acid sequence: CASSLGKGAEAFF.

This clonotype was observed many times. The CDR3 is CASSLGGQANSPLHF. The CDR3 region has the DNA TGCGCCAGCAGCTTGGGTGGACAGGCAAATTCACCCCTCCACTTT. The chain combines TRBV5-1 with TRBJ1-6; TRBD1 matches at 7 bases. V was clipped by 0 bases and J by 7 bases; unmatched bases: 4. This CDR3 contains 15 residues. Germline loops: CDR1 SGHRS, CDR2 YFSETQ.

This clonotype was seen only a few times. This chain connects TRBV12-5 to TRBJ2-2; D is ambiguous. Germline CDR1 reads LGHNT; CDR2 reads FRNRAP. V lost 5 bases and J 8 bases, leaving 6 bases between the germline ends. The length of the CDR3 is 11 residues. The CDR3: CASGQEGELFF. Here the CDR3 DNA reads TGTGCTAGTGGTCAGGAAGGGGAGCTGTTTTTT.

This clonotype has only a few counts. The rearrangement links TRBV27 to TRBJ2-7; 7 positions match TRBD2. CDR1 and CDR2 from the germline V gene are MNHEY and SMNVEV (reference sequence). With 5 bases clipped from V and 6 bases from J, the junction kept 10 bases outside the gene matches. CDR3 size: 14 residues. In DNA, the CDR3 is TGTGCCAGCAGTCAAGGGACTAATCCAGGCGAGCAGTACTTC. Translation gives CASSQGTNPGEQYF.

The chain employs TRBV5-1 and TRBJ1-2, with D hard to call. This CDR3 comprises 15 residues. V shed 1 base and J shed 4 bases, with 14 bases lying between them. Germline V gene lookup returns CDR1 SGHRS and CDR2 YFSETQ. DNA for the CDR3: TGCGCCAGCAGCTTGCAAGCAGGCTCCCCCTATGGCTACACCTTC. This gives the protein CASSLQAGSPYGYTF. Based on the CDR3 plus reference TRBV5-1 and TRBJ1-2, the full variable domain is KAGVTQTPRYLIKTRGQQVTLSCSPISGHRSVSWYQQTPGQGLQFLFEYFSETQRNKGNFPGRFSGRQFSNSRSEMNVSTLELGDSALYLCASSLQAGSPYGYTFGSGTRLTVV.

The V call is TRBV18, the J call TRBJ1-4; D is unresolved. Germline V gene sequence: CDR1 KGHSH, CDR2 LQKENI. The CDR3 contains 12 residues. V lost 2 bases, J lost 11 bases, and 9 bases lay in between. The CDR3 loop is CASSPSPDKLFF. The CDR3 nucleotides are TGTGCCAGCTCACCATCCCCGGACAAACTGTTTTTT.

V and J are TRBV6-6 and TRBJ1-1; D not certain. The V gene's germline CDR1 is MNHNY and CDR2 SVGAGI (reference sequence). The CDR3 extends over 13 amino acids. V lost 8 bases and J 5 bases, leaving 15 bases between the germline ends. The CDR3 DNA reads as TGTGCCAGCGAGGGCGACGGGCGGACTGAAGCTTTCTTT. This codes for CASEGDGRTEAFF.

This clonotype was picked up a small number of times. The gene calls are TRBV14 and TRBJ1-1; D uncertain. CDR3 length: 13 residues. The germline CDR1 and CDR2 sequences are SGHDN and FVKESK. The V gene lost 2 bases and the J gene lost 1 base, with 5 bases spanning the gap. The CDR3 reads CASSQLQNTEAFF. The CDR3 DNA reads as TGTGCCAGCAGCCAATTACAGAACACTGAAGCTTTCTTT. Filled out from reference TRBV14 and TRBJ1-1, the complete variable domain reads EAGVTQFPSHSVIEKGQTVTLRCDPISGHDNLYWYRRVMGKEIKFLLHFVKESKQDESGMPNNRFLAERTGGTYSTLKVQPAELEDSGVYFCASSQLQNTEAFFGQGTRLTVV.

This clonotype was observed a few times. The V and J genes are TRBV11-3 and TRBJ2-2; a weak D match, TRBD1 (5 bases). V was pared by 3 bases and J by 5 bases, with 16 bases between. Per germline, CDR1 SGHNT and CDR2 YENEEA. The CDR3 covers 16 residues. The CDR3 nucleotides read TGTGCCAGCAGCTTTGGGTCGGGCAGACAGACCGGGGAGCTGTTTTTT. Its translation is CASSFGSGRQTGELFF.

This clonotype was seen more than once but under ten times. CDR3 sequence reads: CAISGGGDTGELFF. The CDR3 coding sequence is TGTGCCATCAGTGGCGGCGGAGACACCGGGGAGCTGTTTTTT. The chain employs TRBV10-3 and TRBJ2-2, with D hard to call. Trimming took off 4 bases at V and 3 bases at J, with 9 bases between the two ends. Germline V lookup: CDR1 ENHRY, CDR2 SYGVKD. The length of the CDR3 is 14 residues.

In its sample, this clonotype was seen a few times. CDR3 sequence reads: CASSLTGEGYTF. The CDR3 coding sequence is TGTGCCAGCAGCCTGACAGGGGAAGGCTACACCTTC. The chain couples TRBV3-1 to TRBJ1-2; 8 bases agree with TRBD1. Trimming at V came to 4 bases and at J to 8 bases, leaving 3 bases not matched to a gene. The V gene's germline CDR1 is LGHDT and CDR2 YNNKEL (reference sequence). This CDR3 is 12 amino acids long. The full variable domain, in which reference TRBV3-1 and TRBJ1-2 provide the parts outside the CDR3, is DTAVSQTPKYLVTQMGNDKSIKCEQNLGHDTMYWYKQDSKKFLKIMFSYNNKELIINETVPNRFSPKSPDKAHLNLHINSLELGDSAVYFCASSLTGEGYTFGSGTRLTVV.

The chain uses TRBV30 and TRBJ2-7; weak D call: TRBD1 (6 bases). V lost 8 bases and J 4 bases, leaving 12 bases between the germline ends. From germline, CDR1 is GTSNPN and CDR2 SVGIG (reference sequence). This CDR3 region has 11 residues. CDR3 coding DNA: TGTGCCGGGGTGGGGGCTTACGAGCAGTACTTC. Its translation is CAGVGAYEQYF.